The 6 T cell receptor beta chains below all came from one sample that was sequenced in a study of blood T cell repertoires in COVID-19. The protocol was immunoSEQ multiplex PCR, while the TCRdb copy is restricted to in-frame clones and leaves out a portion. Among over 150,000 clones listed, 90% were seen once. The specimen sequenced was peripheral blood. The receptor source for this set is a man aged 45-65 years with acute or convalescent COVID-19.

The chain employs TRBV7-9 and TRBJ2-2; TRBD1 is a possible D gene (6 bases). CDR1 is SEHNR and CDR2 is FQNEAQ in the germline V gene (reference sequence). V was shortened by 3 bases and J by 2 bases, with 10 bases between the two germline ends. The length of the CDR3 is 15 residues. This chain's CDR3 is CASSFKGHNTGELFF. The DNA of the CDR3 is TGTGCCAGCAGCTTTAAGGGACACAACACCGGGGAGCTGTTTTTT.

The V call is TRBV28, the J call TRBJ1-2; TRBD1 matches 10 bases. The germline CDR1 and CDR2 sequences are MDHEN and SYDVKM. Trimming took 7 bases from V and 5 from J; bases not matched to a gene: 7. The CDR3 spans 14 residues. In DNA form, the CDR3 reads TGTGCCAGCATCAAACCGGGACAGGGGTATGGCTACACCTTC. This gives the protein CASIKPGQGYGYTF.

The rearrangement joins TRBV27 to TRBJ2-5; 9 bases are a match to TRBD1. The V gene end was trimmed by 6 bases and the J gene end by 3 bases; junction bases not matched to a gene: 8. Germline V gene sequence: CDR1 MNHEY, CDR2 SMNVEV (reference sequence). CDR3 size: 15 residues. CDR3 in DNA: TGTGCCAGCAGACAAGCGACAGGGGGGAAAGAGACCCAGTACTTC. Protein sequence: CASRQATGGKETQYF.

V is TRBV2 and J is TRBJ2-5; tentative D call: TRBD2 (6 bases). V lost 10 bases and J 0 bases, leaving 15 bases between the germline ends. This CDR3 contains 14 residues. The germline gives CDR1 SNHLY, CDR2 FYNNEI. The CDR3 here is CANLSERDQETQYF. For the CDR3, the DNA is TGTGCCAATCTTTCAGAGCGGGACCAAGAGACCCAGTACTTC.

The rearrangement uses TRBV7-8 and TRBJ1-2, with 7 bases matching TRBD1. Germline trimming cut 5 bases from V and 2 bases from J; bases unmatched to any gene: 8. This CDR3 has 15 residues. CDR1 is SGHVS and CDR2 is FQNEAQ in the germline V gene. CDR3 in amino acids: CASSITGALNYGYTF. CDR3 bases: TGTGCCAGCAGCATCACAGGGGCTTTAAACTATGGCTACACCTTC.

The chain carries TRBV19 and TRBJ2-1; D is perhaps TRBD2 (5 bases). The V gene's germline CDR1 is LNHDA and CDR2 SQIVND (reference sequence). V lost 3 bases and J lost 10, with 16 bases in between. CDR3 length equals 14 residues. DNA of the CDR3: TGTGCCAGTAGTATCGCCGGGTCCCGAGGGGAGCAGTTCTTC. The encoded protein is CASSIAGSRGEQFF. The entire variable domain, with the rest obtained from reference TRBV19 and TRBJ2-1, is as follows: DGGITQSPKYLFRKEGQNVTLSCEQNLNHDAMYWYRQDPGQGLRLIYYSQIVNDFQKGDIAEGYSVSREKKESFPLTVTSAQKNPTAFYLCASSIAGSRGEQFFGPGTRLTVL.